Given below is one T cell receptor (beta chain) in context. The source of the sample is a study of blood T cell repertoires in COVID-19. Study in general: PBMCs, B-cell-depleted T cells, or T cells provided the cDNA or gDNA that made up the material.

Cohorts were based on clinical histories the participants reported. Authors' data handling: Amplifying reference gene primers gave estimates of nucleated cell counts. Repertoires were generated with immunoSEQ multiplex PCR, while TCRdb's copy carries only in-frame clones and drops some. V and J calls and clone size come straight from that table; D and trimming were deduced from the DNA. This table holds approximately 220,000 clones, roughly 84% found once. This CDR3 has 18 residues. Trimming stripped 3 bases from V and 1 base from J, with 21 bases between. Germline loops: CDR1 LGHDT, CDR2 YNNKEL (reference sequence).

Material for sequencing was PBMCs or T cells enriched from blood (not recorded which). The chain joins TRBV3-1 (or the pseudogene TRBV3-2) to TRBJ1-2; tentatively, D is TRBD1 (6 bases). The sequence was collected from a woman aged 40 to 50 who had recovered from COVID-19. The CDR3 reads CASSQLFRNRVHNYGYTF. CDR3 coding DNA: TGTGCCAGCAGCCAGCTATTCCGCAACAGGGTACATAACTATGGCTACACCTTC.